This TCR beta chain was sequenced for a study of CD8 T cells in Susac syndrome. Sequencing targeted TCR beta in T cells from blood (CD8+ and CD4+). The multiple sclerosis controls consisted of treatment-naive patients with relapsing-remitting disease, either stable or active. The CD8+ and CD4+ T cells were isolated magnetically using a negative isolation approach, whereas the TEMRA cells were enriched by FACS. CDR1 and CDR2 from the germline V gene are SGDLS and YYNGEE. The CDR3 spans 16 residues. V gave up 3 bases and J gave up 1 base; unmatched junction bases: 7. Random hexamers were used to reverse transcribe an amount of roughly 0.5 to 1 ug RNA. The authors amplified TCR beta CDR3 across 54 Vbeta and 13 Jbeta using immunoSEQ multiplex PCR. MiXCR was run by TCRdb on the immunoSEQ multiplex PCR reads, yielding one entry per CDR3 protein. This table holds hundreds of thousands of distinct CDR3 sequences, over 85% found once.

The source is a human donor with multiple sclerosis. The sequenced material came from CD4+ T cells from PBMCs. The J gene is TRBJ2-3, the V gene TRBV9; 8 bases agree with TRBD2. CDR3 nucleotides: TGTGCCAGCAGCGGGGGACTAGTTGGAGGCACAGATACGCAGTATTTT. It is translated as CASSGGLVGGTDTQYF.